A single sample gave rise to the 24 T cell receptor beta chains below, sequenced in a study of T cells after yellow fever vaccination. TCRdb redid the calling of the 5' RACE reads with MiXCR, one entry per CDR3 protein. The table has 120,000 or so distinct CDR3 sequences, roughly 15% seen once. Sample: CD8+ T cells sorted from PBMCs, taken 5 days after the yellow fever booster vaccination. The receptors were gathered from a man younger than 35 who received the YFV17D yellow fever vaccine.

This clonotype appeared a few times. This chain's CDR3 is CSVETKVDTDTQYF. The CDR3 DNA follows: TGCAGCGTTGAAACCAAGGTAGACACAGATACGCAGTATTTT. The chain is built from TRBV29-1 and TRBJ2-3; D remains unclear. This CDR3 comprises 14 residues. Germline V gives CDR1 SQVTM, CDR2 ANQGSEA. V lost 2 bases, J lost 2 bases, and 11 bases lay in between.

In its sample, this clonotype was seen many times. The chain carries TRBV7-9 and TRBJ1-1, with 7 bases identical to TRBD1. The CDR3 length is 16 residues. V was pared by 5 bases and J by 0 bases, with 9 bases of the junction left unmatched. The germline V gene has CDR1 SEHNR and CDR2 FQNEAQ (reference sequence). The CDR3 reads CASSPRGQVMNTEAFF. CDR3 sequence (DNA): TGTGCCAGCAGCCCGAGAGGACAGGTTATGAACACTGAAGCTTTCTTT.

The rearrangement uses TRBV2 and TRBJ2-1; 9 nucleotides line up with TRBD2. CDR1 is SNHLY, CDR2 FYNNEI, per germline. With V trimmed by 6 bases and J by 5 bases, 5 bases remained unmatched. The CDR3 loop spans 14 amino acids. The DNA of the CDR3 is TGTGCCAGCAGGAGGTCTAGCGGGGACAATGAGCAGTTCTTC. It specifies CASRRSSGDNEQFF. The full variable domain, its missing parts supplied by reference TRBV2 and TRBJ2-1, is EPEVTQTPSHQVTQMGQEVILRCVPISNHLYFYWYRQILGQKVEFLVSFYNNEISEKSEIFDDQFSVERPDGSNFTLKIRSTKLEDSAMYFCASRRSSGDNEQFFGPGTRLTVL.

CDR3 in amino acids: CASSFTRGGNEQFF. CDR3 coding DNA: TGTGCCAGCAGTTTCACCCGTGGAGGGAATGAGCAGTTCTTC. The J gene is TRBJ2-1, the V gene TRBV12-3 or TRBV12-4, with a tentative D call TRBD2 (6 bases). V gave up 3 bases and J gave up 7 bases, with 13 bases separating them. This CDR3 is built from 14 residues.

This clonotype was counted a few times. V is TRBV14 and J is TRBJ2-2; D is ambiguous. CDR1 is SGHDN, CDR2 FVKESK, per germline. V was pared by 4 bases and J by 4 bases, with 10 bases between. CDR3 length: 14 amino acids. This CDR3 is CASSLGGLTGELFF. The CDR3 bases are TGTGCCAGCAGCCTTGGCGGTCTCACCGGGGAGCTGTTTTTT.

This clonotype was seen more than once but under ten times. This chain links TRBV12-3 or TRBV12-4 with TRBJ2-1; D is unclear. The CDR3 extends over 12 amino acids. Trimming left V 6 bases short and J 10 bases short, with 13 bases between. CDR3 region: CASSPTWVEQFF. The CDR3, as DNA: TGTGCCAGCAGCCCGACGTGGGTAGAGCAGTTCTTC.

The chain combines TRBV7-6 with TRBJ1-1, with D unclear. This CDR3 region has 12 residues. Germline V lookup: CDR1 SGHVS, CDR2 FNYEAQ. V was cut by 8 bases and J by 0 bases, with 7 bases left in between. Written as DNA, the CDR3 is TGTGCCAGCGAAACACTGAACACTGAAGCTTTCTTT. Residues: CASETLNTEAFF.

This clonotype was seen a few times. The genes are TRBV13 and TRBJ2-5; unclear D gene. Germline CDR1 is PRHDT and CDR2 is FYEKMQ (reference sequence). The CDR3 is 14 residues long. Trimming left V 4 bases short and J 2 bases short, with 11 bases between. CDR3 region: CASSYRASQETQYF. The CDR3, as DNA: TGTGCCAGCAGCTACCGGGCTTCGCAAGAGACCCAGTACTTC.

There are many counts of this clonotype. J is TRBJ1-1 and V is TRBV29-1, with D hard to call. Germline CDR1 SQVTM, CDR2 ANQGSEA. Trimming removed 4 bases at V and 0 bases at J, with 6 bases between. This CDR3 has 12 amino acids. CDR3 protein: CSVARMNTEAFF. The CDR3 region has the DNA TGCAGCGTTGCCAGGATGAACACTGAAGCTTTCTTT.

V usage is TRBV9 and J usage is TRBJ2-3; TRBD2 agrees at 8 bases. CDR3 length: 16 amino acids. Germline CDR1 reads SGDLS; CDR2 reads YYNGEE. V shed 0 bases, J shed 1 base, and the junction held 4 bases outside the gene matches. The CDR3 spells CASSVVAAGGTDTQYF. CDR3 bases: TGTGCCAGCAGCGTAGTAGCAGCGGGGGGCACAGATACGCAGTATTTT.

This chain joins TRBV4-1 and TRBJ1-2; 9 bases line up with TRBD1. CDR1 and CDR2 (germline): MGHRA, YSYEKL. The V gene end was trimmed by 10 bases and the J gene end by 4 bases; junction bases not matched to a gene: 13. This CDR3 comprises 15 residues. CDR3 in amino acids: CATRVAGQGSYGYTF. CDR3 DNA sequence: TGCGCCACCAGAGTAGCCGGACAGGGGAGCTATGGCTACACCTTC.

J is TRBJ1-5 and V is TRBV12-3 or TRBV12-4; 11 nucleotides match TRBD1. The CDR3 spans 13 residues. Germline trimming cut 8 bases from V and 11 bases from J; bases unmatched to any gene: 8. CDR3 protein: CASSGTGGSAQHF. The CDR3 nucleotides are TGTGCCAGCTCCGGGACAGGGGGTTCGGCCCAGCATTTT.

This clonotype has ten or more counts. The rearrangement joins TRBV11-2 to TRBJ2-1; D tentatively fits TRBD1 or TRBD2 (5 bases each). The germline V and J ends were trimmed by 5 bases and 9 bases, with 11 bases remaining between them. This CDR3 region has 12 residues. Germline values: CDR1 SGHAT, CDR2 FQNNGV. Here the CDR3 reads CASSGDVGEQFF. Written as DNA, the CDR3 is TGTGCCAGCAGCGGGGACGTGGGTGAGCAGTTCTTC. The full variable domain, rest sourced from reference TRBV11-2 and TRBJ2-1, is EAGVAQSPRYKIIEKRQSVAFWCNPISGHATLYWYQQILGQGPKLLIQFQNNGVVDDSQLPKDRFSAERLKGVDSTLKIQPAKLEDSAVYLCASSGDVGEQFFGPGTRLTVL.

At least ten counts were recorded for this clonotype. The V gene is TRBV4-1, the J gene TRBJ1-5; D is unresolved. V lost 4 bases to trimming and J lost 0 bases, with 10 bases between them. Germline V gives CDR1 MGHRA, CDR2 YSYEKL. The CDR3 has 15 residues. CDR3 DNA: TGCGCCAGCAGCCCCCGGGCAATTAGCAATCAGCCCCAGCATTTT. Its translation is CASSPRAISNQPQHF.

The chain links TRBV12-5 to TRBJ2-7; D is perhaps TRBD1 or TRBD2 (5 bases each). Germline CDR1 is LGHNT and CDR2 is FRNRAP. The V gene lost 4 bases and the J gene lost 1 base, with 11 bases spanning the gap. CDR3 length: 14 amino acids. The CDR3 nucleotides read TGTGCTAGTGGTTGGGGGACGGTTTCCTACGAGCAGTACTTC. Protein product: CASGWGTVSYEQYF.

V is TRBV27 and J is TRBJ1-6; D may be TRBD1 (5 bases). This CDR3 has 17 residues. CDR1 is MNHEY and CDR2 is SMNVEV in the germline V gene (reference sequence). V was shortened by 3 bases and J by 2 bases, with 14 bases between the two germline ends. The CDR3 sequence: CASSLIGQGPYNSPLHF. DNA of the CDR3: TGTGCCAGCAGTTTGATCGGTCAGGGTCCCTATAATTCACCCCTCCACTTT.

The chain recombines TRBV6-2 or TRBV6-3 with TRBJ2-2; unclear D gene. This CDR3 has 15 residues. Germline lookup yields CDR1 MNHEY and CDR2 SVGEGT. V gave up 2 bases and J gave up 4 bases, with 11 bases separating them. The CDR3 DNA reads as TGTGCCAGCAGTTACACCATATGGGTCACCGGGGAGCTGTTTTTT. As protein: CASSYTIWVTGELFF.

This clonotype came up once. This chain connects TRBV29-1 to TRBJ2-7, with TRBD2 matching over 7 bases. J lost 0 bases, V lost 0 bases, and 11 bases had no gene match. This CDR3 spans 17 amino acids. Germline CDR1 is SQVTM and CDR2 is ANQGSEA. The CDR3 DNA follows: TGCAGCGTTGAAGAAATCGAAAAGGAGCGGGGCTCCTACGAGCAGTACTTC. Its translation: CSVEEIEKERGSYEQYF.

This clonotype was observed a handful of times. The chain recombines TRBV20-1 with TRBJ2-2; D is uncertain. In germline, CDR1 is DFQATT, CDR2 SNEGSKA (reference sequence). Trimming cost V 2 bases and J 8 bases, with 9 bases left between them. The CDR3 is 12 amino acids. The CDR3 sequence: CSARLSPGELFF. CDR3 bases: TGCAGTGCTAGATTAAGTCCAGGGGAGCTGTTTTTT.

This clonotype was observed a handful of times. The rearrangement uses TRBV20-1 and TRBJ2-7; D is unresolved. V was cut by 6 bases and J by 0 bases, with 18 bases left in between. This CDR3 spans 15 amino acids. Germline CDR1 reads DFQATT; CDR2 reads SNEGSKA (reference sequence). The CDR3 region is CSAAATLHPSYEQYV. DNA for the CDR3: TGCAGTGCGGCCGCGACACTTCATCCCTCCTACGAGCAGTACGTC.

The rearrangement joins TRBV19 to TRBJ1-4, with TRBD1 identical over 9 bases. The germline CDR1 and CDR2 sequences are LNHDA and SQIVND (reference sequence). The CDR3 runs 15 residues. The J segment lost 6 bases and the V segment lost 3 bases, leaving 5 bases of the junction unmatched. CDR3 loop: CASSIGTGKDEKLFF. CDR3 DNA: TGTGCCAGTAGTATCGGGACAGGGAAGGATGAAAAACTGTTTTTT. Variable domain in full (rest from reference TRBV19 and TRBJ1-4): DGGITQSPKYLFRKEGQNVTLSCEQNLNHDAMYWYRQDPGQGLRLIYYSQIVNDFQKGDIAEGYSVSREKKESFPLTVTSAQKNPTAFYLCASSIGTGKDEKLFFGSGTQLSVL.

The chain employs TRBV30 and TRBJ2-5; TRBD1 agrees at 12 bases. J lost 5 bases, V lost 5 bases, and 3 bases had no gene match. From germline, CDR1 is GTSNPN and CDR2 SVGIG (reference sequence). CDR3 length: 13 amino acids. CDR3 in amino acids: CAWGTGGRETQYF. The CDR3 DNA reads TGTGCCTGGGGGACAGGGGGCAGGGAGACCCAGTACTTC.

The chain recombines TRBV20-1 with TRBJ2-7, with D tentatively TRBD2 (6 bases). The CDR3 runs to 14 residues. Between the trimmed V and J ends, which lost 6 bases and 4 bases, there was a span of 19 bases. The germline CDR1 and CDR2 sequences are DFQATT and SNEGSKA (reference sequence). This CDR3 is CSATRTDHRYEQYV. CDR3 in DNA: TGCAGTGCGACTAGGACCGACCACCGATACGAGCAGTACGTC.

This clonotype was observed a handful of times. The rearrangement links TRBV7-9 to TRBJ1-3; 7 nucleotides align to TRBD1. V dropped 5 bases and J dropped 2; count of bases not matched to a gene: 15. The CDR3 is 18 amino acids. Germline CDR1 reads SEHNR; CDR2 reads FQNEAQ (reference sequence). The CDR3 DNA follows: TGTGCCAGCAGCACTTACCGCGACAGGGCGGGTGCTGGAAACACCATATATTTT. Translating gives CASSTYRDRAGAGNTIYF.